This T cell receptor (beta chain) was observed in a study of blood T cell repertoires in COVID-19. Study at large: Researchers got acute and convalescent COVID-19 samples from the United States, Italy and Spain. PBMCs, B-cell-depleted T cells, or T cells provided the cDNA or gDNA that made up the material.

Original handling: Reference gene primers were amplified, and this amplification served to estimate nucleated cell counts. The assay was immunoSEQ multiplex PCR, and TCRdb's table has in-frame clones only and misses some. For V, J and clone size, that table is used; D and trimming come from the DNA. The sample lists about 330,000 clones; around 89% were seen once. V was cut by 5 bases and J by 5 bases, with 21 bases left in between. The germline CDR1 and CDR2 sequences are SEHNR and FQNEAQ (reference sequence). There are 16 residues in the CDR3. This chain uses TRBV7-9 with TRBJ1-1; D remains ambiguous. The source is a woman in her 50s with active or convalescent COVID-19. Input material: peripheral blood. In DNA form, the CDR3 reads TGTGCCAGCAGCCCCCTGGGCAGCCCTGGAGGGACTGAAGCTTTCTTT. It yields the protein CASSPLGSPGGTEAFF.